The 28 T cell receptor beta chains below come from one sample, sequenced in a study of T cells after yellow fever vaccination. TCRdb called the 5' RACE reads again in MiXCR, with one record for every CDR3 protein. Counted here are about 210,000 distinct CDR3 sequences, under 3.5% occurring once; the ten biggest clones make up 3.2%. The input for sequencing was CD4+ T cells sorted from PBMCs, taken 10 days after the yellow fever booster vaccination. These receptors all come from a man aged 18 to 30 who received the YFV17D yellow fever vaccine.

This clonotype was seen many times. This chain joins TRBV4-3 and TRBJ2-5; TRBD1 matches 7 bases. The V gene's germline CDR1 is LGHNA and CDR2 YSLEER. The junction had 12 bases not matched to a gene; V was cut back by 3 bases and J by 11 bases. The CDR3 contains 14 residues. Written as DNA, the CDR3 is TGCGCCAGCAGCCACGGGCCCGCGGACAGGATGCAGTACTTC. It translates to CASSHGPADRMQYF.

The V and J genes are TRBV21-1 and TRBJ2-7; TRBD1, the table's D call, lacks a check against the DNA. TRBV21-1 constitutes a pseudogene. This CDR3 spans 14 amino acids. The CDR3 reads CARPRDPTPYEQYF. The CDR3 DNA reads TGTGCCAGACCCCGGGACCCCACGCCCTACGAGCAGTACTTC.

A few counts support this clonotype. V and J are TRBV5-1 and TRBJ2-3; a weak D match, TRBD1 (6 bases). This CDR3 spans 15 amino acids. V lost 5 bases and J lost 1, with 14 bases in between. Looked up from germline, CDR1 is SGHRS and CDR2 is YFSETQ. The CDR3 here is CASSEGGRRTDTQYF. Written as DNA, the CDR3 is TGCGCCAGCAGTGAAGGGGGACGACGCACAGATACGCAGTATTTT.

The gene calls are TRBV12-3 or TRBV12-4 and TRBJ2-5, with 8 bases matching TRBD1. The CDR3 extends over 15 amino acids. The ends lost 1 base at V and 5 bases at J; junction bases unmatched: 6. The CDR3 here is CASSLVQGAHETQYF. The CDR3 bases are TGTGCCAGCAGTTTAGTGCAGGGGGCTCACGAGACCCAGTACTTC.

This clonotype was counted only a few times. The chain is built from TRBV12-3 or TRBV12-4 and TRBJ1-3; 8 positions match TRBD1. The CDR3 is 16 amino acids. With V trimmed by 7 bases and J by 0 bases, 8 bases remained unmatched. The CDR3: CASNPNRGVSGNTIYF. The CDR3 DNA sequence: TGTGCCAGCAACCCCAACAGGGGGGTCTCTGGAAACACCATATATTTT.

This clonotype occurred many times. This chain joins TRBV10-3 and TRBJ1-3; D call uncertain. Trimming stripped 3 bases from V and 2 bases from J, with 8 bases between. The germline gives CDR1 ENHRY, CDR2 SYGVKD. This CDR3 comprises 14 residues. The CDR3 DNA reads TGTGCCATCAGTGATGGTAGGACTGGAAACACCATATATTTT. Translated: CAISDGRTGNTIYF.

Many counts were recorded for this clonotype. This sequence joins TRBV6-5 and TRBJ2-5, with D perhaps matching TRBD1 (5 bases). Germline CDR1 reads MNHEY; CDR2 reads SVGAGI. There are 13 residues in the CDR3. The V end was cut by 5 bases, the J end by 9 bases, with 16 bases between. The CDR3 DNA sequence: TGTGCCAGCAGTAGGGGCCGAGAAGGAGCCCAGTACTTC. This sequence encodes CASSRGREGAQYF.

This chain joins TRBV19 and TRBJ2-3; 7 bases agree with TRBD1. Looked up from germline, CDR1 is LNHDA and CDR2 is SQIVND (reference sequence). The CDR3 runs 14 residues. V was clipped by 5 bases and J by 2 bases; unmatched bases: 4. DNA of the CDR3: TGTGCCAGTAGTCGACAGGGAACCACAGATACGCAGTATTTT. Protein product: CASSRQGTTDTQYF.

This rearrangement joins TRBV9 to TRBJ1-3; perhaps TRBD1 as D (6 bases). Germline lookup yields CDR1 SGDLS and CDR2 YYNGEE. This CDR3 has 17 amino acids. V lost 0 bases to trimming and J lost 3 bases, with 16 bases between them. CDR3 sequence: CASSVGGGQGYGNTIYF. Here the CDR3 DNA reads TGTGCCAGCAGCGTAGGTGGCGGCCAGGGGTATGGAAACACCATATATTTT.

In this sample, this clonotype turned up many times. This rearrangement joins TRBV18 to TRBJ2-1; D is possibly TRBD1 or TRBD2 (5 bases each). CDR1 and CDR2 (germline): KGHSH, LQKENI. CDR3 length: 13 residues. Trimming stripped 3 bases from V and 9 bases from J, with 12 bases between. The CDR3 spells CASSPMGRIEQFF. The CDR3 coding sequence is TGTGCCAGCTCACCGATGGGACGTATTGAGCAGTTCTTC.

This clonotype was counted at least ten times. The chain recombines TRBV5-1 with TRBJ2-3; 10 bases are a match to TRBD2. Losses at the gene ends were 2 bases for V and 6 bases for J; bases not matched to a gene: 6. Germline V gene lookup returns CDR1 SGHRS and CDR2 YFSETQ. The CDR3 runs to 15 residues. CDR3 DNA: TGCGCCAGCAGCTTAGCAGCGGGGGGGGCGGATACGCAGTATTTT. This translates into CASSLAAGGADTQYF. The full variable domain, completed using reference TRBV5-1 and TRBJ2-3, is KAGVTQTPRYLIKTRGQQVTLSCSPISGHRSVSWYQQTPGQGLQFLFEYFSETQRNKGNFPGRFSGRQFSNSRSEMNVSTLELGDSALYLCASSLAAGGADTQYFGPGTRLTVL.

The V and J genes are TRBV4-1 and TRBJ2-3; maybe TRBD2 (6 bases). Between the trimmed V and J ends, which lost 0 bases and 0 bases, there was a span of 13 bases. Germline-derived CDR1 and CDR2 are MGHRA and YSYEKL. CDR3 size: 17 residues. CDR3 bases: TGCGCCAGCAGCCAAGATCCTTCGGGGGTTAGCACAGATACGCAGTATTTT. It is translated as CASSQDPSGVSTDTQYF.

This clonotype has only a few counts. V gene TRBV20-1 combines with J gene TRBJ2-7; 8 bases fit TRBD2. The ends lost 0 bases at V and 3 bases at J; junction bases unmatched: 10. CDR1 and CDR2 from the germline V gene are DFQATT and SNEGSKA (reference sequence). The CDR3 is 16 amino acids. This CDR3 reads CSARDAGGPPNYEQYF. The DNA for the CDR3 is TGCAGTGCTAGAGATGCGGGGGGTCCCCCTAACTACGAGCAGTACTTC.

On this clonotype itself: With a much larger clone just one base away, this may be a read error. The gene calls are TRBV28 and TRBJ2-4, with D maybe TRBD1 (5 bases). CDR3 length equals 12 residues. V lost 6 bases, J lost 8 bases, and 11 bases lay in between. Germline V gene data show CDR1 as MDHEN and CDR2 as SYDVKM. CDR3 amino acids: CASSIGQYIQYF. Written as DNA, the CDR3 is TGTGCCAGCAGCATCGGACAATACATTCAGTACTTC.

The rearrangement joins TRBV3-1 to TRBJ1-2, with D tentatively TRBD1 (5 bases). Germline V lookup: CDR1 LGHDT, CDR2 YNNKEL (reference sequence). V was clipped by 6 bases and J by 3 bases, with 14 bases between them. The CDR3 extends over 14 amino acids. The CDR3 nucleotides read TGTGCCAGCAGTCTAAGAGGAGGGGACTATGGCTACACCTTC. Its translation is CASSLRGGDYGYTF.

This clonotype was counted at least ten times. The chain joins TRBV16 to TRBJ2-2, with no clear D. Germline CDR1 is KGHSY and CDR2 is FQNENV. The CDR3 contains 13 residues. V was pared by 4 bases and J by 6 bases, with 9 bases between. The CDR3 bases are TGTGCCAGCAGCCGGGTTTCATCCGGGGAGCTGTTTTTT. Translation: CASSRVSSGELFF.

There are many counts of this clonotype. The CDR3 DNA sequence: TGTGCCAGCAGCCTGGACTCCACCTACGAGCAGTACTTC. This encodes CASSLDSTYEQYF. The chain employs TRBV12-3 or TRBV12-4 and TRBJ2-7; D is possibly TRBD2 (5 bases). Trimming cost V 6 bases and J 2 bases, with 11 bases left between them. The CDR3 is 13 residues long.

The chain recombines TRBV5-4 with TRBJ1-1; D might be TRBD1 (6 bases). Trimming took off 4 bases at V and 0 bases at J, with 13 bases between the two ends. CDR1 is SGHNT, CDR2 YYREEE, per germline (reference sequence). The CDR3 totals 15 residues. This CDR3 reads CASSPNRVMNTEAFF. CDR3 nucleotides: TGTGCCAGCAGCCCAAACAGGGTCATGAACACTGAAGCTTTCTTT.

This clonotype was seen ten or more times. J is TRBJ2-3 and V is TRBV6-5; maybe TRBD2 (6 bases). CDR3 length equals 18 residues. Trimming took 0 bases from V and 2 from J, leaving 18 bases between them. Germline V lookup: CDR1 MNHEY, CDR2 SVGAGI. DNA for the CDR3: TGTGCCAGCAGTTACTCTTGGACCTGGGAGGCCCCCACAGATACGCAGTATTTT. This encodes CASSYSWTWEAPTDTQYF.

This clonotype was seen many times. The V and J genes are TRBV5-5 and TRBJ2-7; TRBD1 agrees at 8 bases. The V gene's germline CDR1 is SGHKS and CDR2 YYEKEE (reference sequence). CDR3 size: 14 residues. Losses at the gene ends were 3 bases for V and 4 bases for J; bases not matched to a gene: 6. The CDR3 reads CASSSGTGQYEQYF. The CDR3 DNA reads as TGTGCCAGCAGCTCGGGGACAGGACAGTACGAGCAGTACTTC.

The chain employs TRBV7-2 and TRBJ1-2, with 7 nucleotides matching TRBD1. The CDR3 sequence is 16 residues long. J was trimmed by 2 bases and V by 4 bases; bases with no gene match: 10. CDR1 is SGHTA and CDR2 is FQGNSA in the germline V gene. For the CDR3, the DNA is TGTGCCAGCAGCTCCGACAGGGCGATGACGAACTATGGCTACACCTTC. Translating it yields CASSSDRAMTNYGYTF.

This clonotype was counted ten times or more. This chain links TRBV7-9 with TRBJ1-3, with D perhaps TRBD1 (5 bases). V lost 5 bases and J 3 bases, leaving 11 bases between the germline ends. Germline V gene data show CDR1 as SEHNR and CDR2 as FQNEAQ (reference sequence). CDR3 length: 14 residues. The CDR3: CASSPGHSGNTIYF. The CDR3 DNA sequence: TGTGCCAGCAGCCCGGGGCACAGTGGAAACACCATATATTTT.

This clonotype has a count of ten or more. The chain is built from TRBV6-5 and TRBJ1-6; no firm D call. V gave up 4 bases and J gave up 7 bases, with 14 bases separating them. Germline CDR1 reads MNHEY; CDR2 reads SVGAGI. The CDR3 runs 15 residues. Here the CDR3 reads CASSFKVRRNSPLHF. For the CDR3, the DNA is TGTGCCAGCAGTTTTAAGGTCAGAAGGAATTCACCCCTCCACTTT.

There are many counts of this clonotype. The V call is TRBV12-5, the J call TRBJ2-1, with D possibly being TRBD1 (6 bases). Trimming took 2 bases from V and 8 from J, leaving 19 bases between them. The CDR3 totals 16 residues. Germline V gene lookup returns CDR1 LGHNT and CDR2 FRNRAP. DNA for the CDR3: TGTGCTAGTGGTTTGTCCCCAGGGGCAAGAGGCGATGAGCAGTTCTTC. Its protein is CASGLSPGARGDEQFF.

The chain employs TRBV6-6 and TRBJ2-1; D ambiguous. Germline V gives CDR1 MNHNY, CDR2 SVGAGI (reference sequence). Trimming cost V 2 bases and J 2 bases, with 13 bases left between them. CDR3 length: 16 amino acids. The CDR3 DNA reads as TGTGCCAGCAGTTACATCCAGTCGACAACCTACAATGAGCAGTTCTTC. Protein sequence: CASSYIQSTTYNEQFF.

This clonotype was found many times. The chain joins TRBV6-4 to TRBJ2-2; D gene unclear. The V end was cut by 5 bases, the J end by 5 bases, with 6 bases between. CDR3 length: 12 amino acids. Germline values: CDR1 MRHNA, CDR2 SNTAGT. The CDR3 DNA reads TGTGCCAGCAGTTCGAGAACCGGGGAGCTGTTTTTT. Amino acids: CASSSRTGELFF.

V usage is TRBV5-1 and J usage is TRBJ1-1, with 7 bases matching TRBD1. This CDR3 is 15 amino acids long. CDR1 is SGHRS and CDR2 is YFSETQ in the germline V gene. After removal of 4 bases from V and 3 bases from J, the junction contained 9 bases not matched to a gene. The CDR3 here is CASSLYRGQDTEAFF. The DNA of the CDR3 is TGCGCCAGCAGCCTTTACAGGGGTCAGGACACTGAAGCTTTCTTT. Filled out from reference TRBV5-1 and TRBJ1-1, the complete variable domain reads KAGVTQTPRYLIKTRGQQVTLSCSPISGHRSVSWYQQTPGQGLQFLFEYFSETQRNKGNFPGRFSGRQFSNSRSEMNVSTLELGDSALYLCASSLYRGQDTEAFFGQGTRLTVV.

As DNA, the CDR3 is TGTGCCAGCAGCGTACAGGGGCGTGGCACTGAAGCTTTCTTT. The encoded protein is CASSVQGRGTEAFF. The chain links TRBV7-3 to TRBJ1-1; 7 bases agree with TRBD1. V gave up 5 bases and J gave up 4 bases; unmatched junction bases: 7. The CDR3 loop spans 14 amino acids. Germline V lookup: CDR1 SGHTA, CDR2 FQGTGA.